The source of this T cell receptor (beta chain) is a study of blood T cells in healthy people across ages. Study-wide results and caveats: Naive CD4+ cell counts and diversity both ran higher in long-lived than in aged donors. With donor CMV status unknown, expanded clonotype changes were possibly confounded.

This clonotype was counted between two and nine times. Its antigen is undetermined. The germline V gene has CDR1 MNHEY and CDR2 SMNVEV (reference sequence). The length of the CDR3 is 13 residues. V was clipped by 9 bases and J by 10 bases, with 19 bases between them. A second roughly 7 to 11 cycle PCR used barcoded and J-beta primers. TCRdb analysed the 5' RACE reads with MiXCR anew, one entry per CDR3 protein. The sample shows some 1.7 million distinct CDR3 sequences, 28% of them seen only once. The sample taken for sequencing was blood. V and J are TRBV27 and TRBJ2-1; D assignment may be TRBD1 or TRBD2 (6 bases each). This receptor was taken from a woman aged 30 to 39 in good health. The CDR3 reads CASHQGQGGEQFF. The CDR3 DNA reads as TGTGCCAGTCACCAGGGGCAGGGAGGAGAGCAGTTCTTC.